These T cell receptor beta chains were read from a single sample in a study of blood T cell repertoires in COVID-19. Profiling relied on immunoSEQ multiplex PCR, and the TCRdb table lists in-frame clones only, not all of them. The table includes about 230,000 clones, under 90% detected once. The sample consisted of peripheral blood. These receptors were collected from a man aged 50-60 years with COVID-19, enrolled during active disease. The CDR3 runs from the conserved cysteine through the conserved F or W. D genes are given only for firm matches. Clone sizes are given selectively: once, few, many, or a class where the clone is expanded.

v_gene	d_gene	j_gene	abundance	CDR3aa	CDR3nt
TRBV2	NA	TRBJ1-5	NA	CASSGDILNQPQHF	TGTGCCAGCAGTGGGGACATCCTCAATCAGCCCCAGCATTTT
TRBV4-1	NA	TRBJ2-6	NA	CASSQRIQGRGGANVLTF	TGCGCCAGCAGCCAAAGGATCCAGGGGAGAGGAGGGGCCAACGTCCTGACTTTC
TRBV14	TRBD1	TRBJ2-1	NA	CASSQRTGRYNEQFF	TGTGCCAGCAGCCAAAGGACAGGGAGATACAATGAGCAGTTCTTC
TRBV5-6	NA	TRBJ2-7	NA	CASSRGGTYEQYF	TGTGCCAGCAGCCGTGGGGGGACGTACGAGCAGTACTTC
TRBV2	NA	TRBJ2-5	NA	CASSVLADKETQYF	TGTGCCAGCAGTGTGTTAGCGGACAAAGAGACCCAGTACTTC
TRBV7-2	TRBD1	TRBJ1-3	NA	CASSQLGRGPSGNTIYF	TGTGCCAGCAGCCAACTGGGCAGGGGGCCTTCTGGAAACACCATATATTTT
TRBV3-1/TRBV3-2	NA	TRBJ1-1	NA	CASSQLGDTEAFF	TGTGCCAGCAGCCAACTGGGAGACACTGAAGCTTTCTTT
TRBV7-6	TRBD2	TRBJ2-3	NA	CASSGTSGRGTRYPDTQYF	TGTGCCAGCAGCGGGACTAGCGGGAGAGGCACGAGATACCCAGATACGCAGTATTTT
TRBV27	TRBD1	TRBJ1-1	NA	CASSSDRVEAFF	TGTGCCAGCAGTTCCGACAGGGTCGAAGCTTTCTTT
TRBV2	TRBD2	TRBJ2-7	NA	CASRGLAGTYEQYF	TGTGCCAGCAGGGGACTAGCGGGGACGTACGAGCAGTACTTC
TRBV5-6	TRBD2	TRBJ2-7	few	CASSFWEGGEQYF	TGTGCCAGCAGCTTTTGGGAGGGCGGCGAGCAGTACTTC
TRBV3-1/TRBV3-2	NA	TRBJ1-3	NA	CASSQGTDPGNTIYF	TGTGCCAGCAGCCAAGGCACAGACCCTGGAAACACCATATATTTT
TRBV6-5	NA	TRBJ1-1	NA	CASTHQRFGTEAFF	TGTGCCAGCACCCACCAGCGGTTTGGCACTGAAGCTTTCTTT
TRBV6-2/TRBV6-3	NA	TRBJ2-7	NA	CASSYSRVIDEQYF	TGTGCCAGCAGTTACTCCAGGGTGATCGACGAGCAGTACTTC
TRBV18	NA	TRBJ1-2	NA	CASSSAVGADGYTF	TGTGCCAGCTCATCCGCCGTGGGGGCTGACGGCTACACCTTC
TRBV6-5	NA	TRBJ1-1	NA	CASSSSGTEAFF	TGTGCCAGCAGTAGCTCGGGCACTGAAGCTTTCTTT
TRBV7-2	NA	TRBJ1-4	NA	CASSPRTLGEKLFF	TGTGCCAGCAGCCCCCGGACATTGGGTGAAAAACTGTTTTTT
TRBV4-1	NA	TRBJ1-4	NA	CASSQAGGKLFF	TGCGCCAGCAGCCAAGCCGGTGGAAAACTGTTTTTT
TRBV7-9	TRBD1	TRBJ2-3	NA	CASLGLRTGAADTQYF	TGTGCCAGCTTGGGGCTCCGGACAGGGGCCGCAGATACGCAGTATTTT
TRBV6-2/TRBV6-3	TRBD1	TRBJ1-6	NA	CASSYPYSGQGVYSPLHF	TGTGCCAGCAGTTACCCATACAGCGGACAGGGTGTGTATTCACCCCTCCACTTT
TRBV19	TRBD1	TRBJ1-3	NA	CASSVTGTGHGNTIYF	TGTGCCAGTAGCGTGACCGGGACAGGGCATGGAAACACCATATATTTT
TRBV3-1/TRBV3-2	TRBD1	TRBJ1-5	few	CASSQDWLQGASQPQHF	TGTGCCAGCAGCCAAGATTGGTTACAGGGGGCTTCTCAGCCCCAGCATTTT
TRBV18	TRBD1	TRBJ2-1	NA	CASSPGTGRNEQFF	TGTGCCAGCTCACCAGGGACAGGGAGGAATGAGCAGTTCTTC
TRBV18	NA	TRBJ1-2	NA	CASSPNTDINYGYTF	TGTGCCAGCTCACCAAACACAGACATTAACTATGGCTACACCTTC
TRBV2	NA	TRBJ1-6	NA	CAMREGAGSPLHF	TGTGCCATGCGCGAGGGAGCTGGTTCACCCCTCCACTTT
TRBV6-5	NA	TRBJ2-7	NA	CASSTGGGEQYF	TGTGCCAGCAGTACCGGAGGAGGCGAGCAGTACTTC
TRBV30	NA	TRBJ2-3	NA	CAWSYPRGRDTDTQYF	TGTGCCTGGAGTTACCCCCGTGGGAGAGACACAGATACGCAGTATTTT
TRBV19	TRBD2	TRBJ2-7	NA	CASSILAGTYEQYF	TGTGCCAGTAGTATTCTAGCGGGAACCTACGAGCAGTACTTC
TRBV6-6	TRBD1	TRBJ2-7	once	CASTIRDRPYEQYF	TGTGCCAGCACCATTAGGGACAGACCTTACGAGCAGTACTTC
TRBV9	TRBD2	TRBJ2-1	NA	CASSARLGLANSNEQFF	TGTGCCAGCAGCGCCCGCCTCGGACTAGCAAATTCCAATGAGCAGTTCTTC
TRBV18	TRBD1	TRBJ2-2	NA	CASSPGQGGGELFF	TGTGCCAGCTCACCCGGACAGGGCGGAGGGGAGCTGTTTTTT
TRBV11-2	TRBD2	TRBJ2-5	NA	CASSLDPSSGGWTQYF	TGTGCCAGCAGCTTAGATCCATCTAGCGGAGGTTGGACCCAGTACTTC
TRBV27	TRBD2	TRBJ2-7	NA	CASSPSHSLAGGPYEQYF	TGTGCCAGCAGTCCAAGTCACAGCCTCGCGGGGGGCCCGTACGAGCAGTACTTC
TRBV7-9	TRBD1	TRBJ2-2	NA	CASSLGAVQGAMELFF	TGTGCCAGCAGCTTAGGTGCCGTTCAGGGGGCGATGGAGCTGTTTTTT
TRBV7-2	TRBD2	TRBJ2-5	few	CASSLGTSFNQETQYF	TGTGCCAGCAGCTTGGGGACTAGCTTCAACCAAGAGACCCAGTACTTC
TRBV18	NA	TRBJ2-7	NA	CASSPVAPSAQYF	TGTGCCAGCTCACCCGTGGCACCATCTGCGCAGTACTTC
TRBV6-2/TRBV6-3	TRBD1	TRBJ2-7	few	CASSLGQGSPWEQYF	TGTGCCAGCAGCCTCGGACAGGGGTCCCCCTGGGAGCAGTACTTC
TRBV11-3	NA	TRBJ2-7	NA	CASSPRGQNEQYF	TGTGCCAGCAGCCCGAGAGGCCAGAACGAGCAGTACTTC
TRBV27	NA	TRBJ2-2	NA	CASSPVRSGELFF	TGTGCCAGCTCGCCGGTACGCTCCGGGGAGCTGTTTTTT
TRBV19	NA	TRBJ2-2	NA	CASTAGSTGGELFF	TGTGCCAGTACCGCCGGGAGTACCGGCGGGGAGCTGTTTTTT
TRBV19	NA	TRBJ2-3	NA	CASSIQGQGDTDTQYF	TGTGCCAGTAGCATCCAGGGGCAGGGAGACACAGATACGCAGTATTTT
TRBV7-9	NA	TRBJ1-5	NA	CAIGVSNQPQHF	TGTGCCATCGGGGTTAGCAATCAGCCCCAGCATTTT